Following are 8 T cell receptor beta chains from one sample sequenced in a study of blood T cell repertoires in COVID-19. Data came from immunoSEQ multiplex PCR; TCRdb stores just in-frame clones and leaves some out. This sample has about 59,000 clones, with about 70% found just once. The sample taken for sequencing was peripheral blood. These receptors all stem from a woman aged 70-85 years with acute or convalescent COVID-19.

This CDR3 is CASSLDLKGAVKVGNTEAFF. CDR3 sequence (DNA): TGTGCCAGCAGCTTAGATCTAAAGGGGGCAGTCAAAGTGGGGAACACTGAAGCTTTCTTT. V and J are TRBV11-2 and TRBJ1-1; 7 positions agree with TRBD1. Trimming at V came to 0 bases and at J to 1 base, leaving 17 bases not matched to a gene. The CDR3 totals 20 residues. Germline V gene sequence: CDR1 SGHAT, CDR2 FQNNGV.

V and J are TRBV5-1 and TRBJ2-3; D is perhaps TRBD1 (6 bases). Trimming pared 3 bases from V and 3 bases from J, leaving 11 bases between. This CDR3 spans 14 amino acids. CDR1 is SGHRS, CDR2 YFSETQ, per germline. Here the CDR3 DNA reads TGCGCCAGCAGCTGGAGGCAGGGGACAGATACGCAGTATTTT. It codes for CASSWRQGTDTQYF.

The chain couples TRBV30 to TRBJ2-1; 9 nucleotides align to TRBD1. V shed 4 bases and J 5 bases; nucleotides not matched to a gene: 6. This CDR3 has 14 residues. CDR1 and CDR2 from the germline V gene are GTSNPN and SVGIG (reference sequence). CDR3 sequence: CAWNSGQGNNEQFF. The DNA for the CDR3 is TGTGCCTGGAATTCGGGACAGGGAAACAATGAGCAGTTCTTC.

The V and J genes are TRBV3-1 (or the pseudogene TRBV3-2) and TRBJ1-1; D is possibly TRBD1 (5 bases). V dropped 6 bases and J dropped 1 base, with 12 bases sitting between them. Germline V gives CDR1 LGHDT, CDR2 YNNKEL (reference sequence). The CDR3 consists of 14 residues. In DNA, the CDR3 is TGTGCCAGCAGTAAAGGGGAAGGGAACACTGAAGCTTTCTTT. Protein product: CASSKGEGNTEAFF.

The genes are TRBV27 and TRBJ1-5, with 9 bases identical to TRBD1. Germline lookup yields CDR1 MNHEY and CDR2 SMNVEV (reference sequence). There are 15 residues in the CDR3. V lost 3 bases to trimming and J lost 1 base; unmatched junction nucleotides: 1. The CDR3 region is CASSLGTGSNQPQHF. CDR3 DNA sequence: TGTGCCAGCAGTTTGGGGACAGGGAGCAATCAGCCCCAGCATTTT.

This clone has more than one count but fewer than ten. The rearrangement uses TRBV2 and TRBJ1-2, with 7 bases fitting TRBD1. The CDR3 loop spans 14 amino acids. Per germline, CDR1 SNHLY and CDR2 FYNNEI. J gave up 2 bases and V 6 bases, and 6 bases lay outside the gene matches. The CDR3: CASRYRGINYGYTF. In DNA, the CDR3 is TGTGCCAGCAGATACAGGGGTATCAACTATGGCTACACCTTC.

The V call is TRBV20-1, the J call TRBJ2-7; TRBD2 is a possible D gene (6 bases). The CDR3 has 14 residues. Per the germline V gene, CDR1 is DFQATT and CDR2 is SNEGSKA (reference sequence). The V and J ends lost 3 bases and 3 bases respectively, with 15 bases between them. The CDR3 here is CSASPGTELYEQYF. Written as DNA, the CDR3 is TGCAGTGCTAGTCCCGGGACTGAACTCTACGAGCAGTACTTC.

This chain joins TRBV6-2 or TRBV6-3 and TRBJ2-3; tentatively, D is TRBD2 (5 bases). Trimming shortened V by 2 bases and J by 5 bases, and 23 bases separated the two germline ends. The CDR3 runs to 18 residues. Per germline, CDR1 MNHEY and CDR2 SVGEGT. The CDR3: CASSYPPSSGWSQDTQYF. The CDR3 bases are TGTGCCAGCAGTTACCCTCCAAGCAGCGGATGGTCACAAGATACGCAGTATTTT.